Listed here are 10 T cell receptor beta chains from one sample, sequenced in a study of cytomegalovirus exposure and HLA in healthy donors. PCR primers comprised 60 Vbeta and 13 Jbeta primers. Some clones are missing from TCRdb's copy, which holds only in-frame ones; the method was immunoSEQ multiplex PCR. The repertoire shows over 75,000 clones; the top ten hold 5.5%. The sequenced material came from PBMCs. The receptors come from a girl aged 10 to 17 in good health and CMV-seropositive.

V is TRBV7-9 and J is TRBJ1-2; unclear D gene. V lost 3 bases and J lost 4, with 9 bases in between. This CDR3 is built from 13 residues. The germline CDR1 and CDR2 sequences are SEHNR and FQNEAQ (reference sequence). This chain's CDR3 is CASSFQEFYGYTF. CDR3 bases: TGTGCCAGCAGCTTTCAAGAGTTCTATGGCTACACCTTC. Together with reference TRBV7-9 and TRBJ1-2, the CDR3 gives the full variable domain: DTGVSQNPRHKITKRGQNVTFRCDPISEHNRLYWYRQTLGQGPEFLTYFQNEAQLEKSRLLSDRFSAERPKGSFSTLEIQRTEQGDSAMYLCASSFQEFYGYTFGSGTRLTVV.

This chain joins TRBV5-1 and TRBJ2-5; TRBD1 is a possible D gene (5 bases). This CDR3 region has 15 residues. Trimming removed 0 bases from V and 3 bases from J, with 12 bases in between. Germline values: CDR1 SGHRS, CDR2 YFSETQ. CDR3 region: CASSLVTAPEETQYF. The CDR3 DNA is TGCGCCAGCAGCTTGGTGACAGCCCCAGAAGAGACCCAGTACTTC.

V is TRBV4-2 and J is TRBJ2-5; D gene ambiguous. Trimming removed 0 bases from V and 0 bases from J, with 5 bases in between. The germline gives CDR1 LGHNA, CDR2 YNFKEQ. The CDR3 contains 14 residues. Written as DNA, the CDR3 is TGTGCCAGCAGCCAAGATCGCGACCAAGAGACCCAGTACTTC. Protein product: CASSQDRDQETQYF.

The chain employs TRBV9 and TRBJ1-1; TRBD1 matches at 8 bases. The CDR3 is 16 residues long. Germline loops: CDR1 SGDLS, CDR2 YYNGEE. Unmatched junction bases numbered 10, after V lost 3 bases and J lost 3 bases. This chain's CDR3 is CASSGQQGGLDTEAFF. The CDR3, as DNA: TGTGCCAGCAGCGGCCAACAGGGGGGGTTAGACACTGAAGCTTTCTTT.

The genes are TRBV18 and TRBJ2-3; D gene unclear. Per germline, CDR1 KGHSH and CDR2 LQKENI. V was clipped by 1 base and J by 2 bases, with 13 bases between them. The CDR3 is 16 residues long. The CDR3 DNA reads as TGTGCCAGCTCACCACGTTTGAGAACCCACACAGATACGCAGTATTTT. It is translated as CASSPRLRTHTDTQYF.

The CDR3 here is CASSQDRSSGNTIYF. The CDR3, as DNA: TGCGCCAGCAGCCAAGACCGGAGCTCTGGAAACACCATATATTTT. The J gene is TRBJ1-3, the V gene TRBV4-3; D call uncertain. With 0 bases removed from V and 0 bases from J, the gap between germline ends came to 6 bases. CDR1 and CDR2 from the germline V gene are LGHNA and YSLEER. The CDR3 extends over 15 amino acids.

The rearrangement joins TRBV18 to TRBJ1-1, with 7 bases fitting TRBD1. The CDR3 runs to 14 residues. In germline, CDR1 is KGHSH, CDR2 LQKENI. The trim removed 3 bases at V and 3 bases at J, leaving 4 bases unmatched. The chain's CDR3 is CASSPGTAYTEAFF. The CDR3 DNA reads TGTGCCAGCTCACCCGGGACAGCCTACACTGAAGCTTTCTTT.

J is TRBJ1-4 and V is TRBV7-9; 8 bases match TRBD1. From germline, CDR1 is SEHNR and CDR2 FQNEAQ (reference sequence). The CDR3 loop spans 16 amino acids. V shed 3 bases, J shed 4 bases, and the junction held 7 bases outside the gene matches. In DNA, the CDR3 is TGTGCCAGCAGCTTCCAGGGGGCAGGGTATAATGAAAAACTGTTTTTT. It encodes CASSFQGAGYNEKLFF.

This rearrangement joins TRBV4-2 to TRBJ1-6; D possibly corresponds to TRBD1 (6 bases). The CDR3 runs to 16 residues. The germline gives CDR1 LGHNA, CDR2 YNFKEQ. Trimming shortened V by 0 bases and J by 10 bases, and 16 bases separated the two germline ends. CDR3 sequence (DNA): TGTGCCAGCAGCCAAGATCTTTACAGGGAGTCCTCACCCCTCCACTTT. This encodes CASSQDLYRESSPLHF.

The chain joins TRBV14 to TRBJ1-2; D perhaps matches TRBD1 (6 bases). The CDR3 loop spans 13 amino acids. V lost 4 bases and J 5 bases, leaving 11 bases between the germline ends. The germline CDR1 and CDR2 sequences are SGHDN and FVKESK. DNA for the CDR3: TGTGCCAGCAGCCCGAACAGGGCTTATGGCTACACCTTC. Its translation is CASSPNRAYGYTF.